Shown below are 27 T cell receptor beta chains from a single sample sequenced in a study of Graves' ophthalmopathy and Graves' hyperthyroidism. RNA transcripts were the source from which TCR beta CDR3 regions were amplified. The first round was an RT-PCR with HTBI primers, and the second round was a multiplex PCR. TCRdb recomputed calls from the multiplex PCR reads with MiXCR, one row per CDR3 protein. The repertoire holds around 1.1 million distinct CDR3 sequences, with about two fifths as singletons. Material: peripheral blood or thyroid tissue (not recorded which). These receptor sequences come from an adult man with Graves' hyperthyroidism.

To note about this clonotype: A read error may explain this, as a much larger clone is one base away. CDR3 residues: CAGSLELAYDEQYF. CDR3 nucleotides: TGTGCCGGCAGCTTAGAACTAGCGTACGACGAGCAGTACTTC. This rearrangement joins TRBV7-6 to TRBJ2-7, with 7 bases identical to TRBD2. Germline loops: CDR1 SGHVS, CDR2 FNYEAQ. The CDR3 is 14 amino acids.

This clonotype has at least ten counts. J is TRBJ1-2 and V is TRBV19, with D perhaps matching TRBD1 (5 bases). This CDR3 is 13 amino acids long. Germline V CDR1 and CDR2: LNHDA, SQIVND (reference sequence). V lost 5 bases and J lost 8, with 15 bases in between. The CDR3 here is CASSDRGVGGYTF. DNA for the CDR3: TGTGCCAGTAGTGATCGGGGGGTCGGCGGCTACACCTTC. The full variable domain, in which reference TRBV19 and TRBJ1-2 provide the parts outside the CDR3, is DGGITQSPKYLFRKEGQNVTLSCEQNLNHDAMYWYRQDPGQGLRLIYYSQIVNDFQKGDIAEGYSVSREKKESFPLTVTSAQKNPTAFYLCASSDRGVGGYTFGSGTRLTVV.

The chain employs TRBV19 and TRBJ2-3; tentatively, D is TRBD1 (6 bases). Trimming shortened V by 6 bases and J by 2 bases, and 12 bases separated the two germline ends. Germline CDR1 reads LNHDA; CDR2 reads SQIVND (reference sequence). CDR3 length: 14 residues. The CDR3 region is CASRGTLITDTQYF. The CDR3 region has the DNA TGTGCCAGTAGGGGGACACTCATCACAGATACGCAGTATTTT. Full variable domain (outside the CDR3, taken from reference TRBV19 and TRBJ2-3): DGGITQSPKYLFRKEGQNVTLSCEQNLNHDAMYWYRQDPGQGLRLIYYSQIVNDFQKGDIAEGYSVSREKKESFPLTVTSAQKNPTAFYLCASRGTLITDTQYFGPGTRLTVL.

In regard to this clonotype: This clone may be a read error of a much larger clone one base away. The DNA for the CDR3 is TGTGCCAGCAGTGACTCGGTGACTGCCTATGGCTACACCTTC. This sequence encodes CASSDSVTAYGYTF. The V gene is TRBV6-4, the J gene TRBJ1-2; D unresolved. Germline CDR1 and CDR2: MRHNA and SNTAGT. The CDR3 is 14 amino acids. Trimming removed 0 bases from V and 4 bases from J, with 9 bases in between.

The table lists this clonotype with a few counts. The chain couples TRBV28 to TRBJ2-5; the D gene is possibly TRBD2 (5 bases). This CDR3 has 13 amino acids. Germline V gene sequence: CDR1 MDHEN, CDR2 SYDVKM. V was pared by 7 bases and J by 5 bases, with 14 bases between. DNA for the CDR3: TGTGCCAGCACCCCACCCCGAGGGGAGACCCAGTACTTC. This gives the protein CASTPPRGETQYF.

CDR3 loop: CASSLAVEGANYGYTF. CDR3 coding DNA: TGTGCCAGCAGCTTAGCGGTCGAGGGGGCGAACTATGGCTACACCTTC. V and J are TRBV7-8 and TRBJ1-2, with 7 bases that match TRBD1. Germline lookup yields CDR1 SGHVS and CDR2 FQNEAQ. The CDR3 extends over 16 amino acids. Trimming at V came to 0 bases and at J to 2 bases, leaving 6 bases not matched to a gene.

This clonotype has only a few counts. This chain links TRBV11-1 with TRBJ1-1, with TRBD1 as a possible D gene (5 bases). The CDR3 consists of 13 residues. V was clipped by 2 bases and J by 5 bases, with 9 bases between them. Germline V gene lookup returns CDR1 SGHAT and CDR2 FQDESV (reference sequence). CDR3: CASSLTTDTEAFF. DNA for the CDR3: TGTGCCAGCAGCTTAACGACAGATACTGAAGCTTTCTTT.

This rearrangement joins TRBV7-9 to TRBJ2-7; tentatively, D is TRBD2 (6 bases). Per the germline V gene, CDR1 is SEHNR and CDR2 is FQNEAQ (reference sequence). Deletions cut 6 bases from V and 1 base from J, with 16 bases between. This CDR3 has 15 residues. In DNA, the CDR3 is TGTGCCAGCAGAGATGGGGGGTCGGGGTCCTACGAGCAGTACTTC. Encoded protein: CASRDGGSGSYEQYF.

This clonotype has more than one count but fewer than ten. The chain recombines TRBV4-3 with TRBJ1-2; 7 positions match TRBD1. Germline trimming cut 0 bases from V and 5 bases from J; bases unmatched to any gene: 9. CDR3 length: 16 amino acids. From germline, CDR1 is LGHNA and CDR2 YSLEER. Here the CDR3 DNA reads TGCGCCAGCAGCCAAGAAGCTCTCGACAGGGAGTATGGCTACACCTTC. It yields the protein CASSQEALDREYGYTF.

The chain recombines TRBV5-8 with TRBJ1-1; possibly TRBD1 for D (5 bases). Deletions cut 4 bases from V and 5 bases from J, with 18 bases between. The CDR3 contains 15 residues. Germline loops: CDR1 SGHTS, CDR2 YDEGEE. This CDR3 reads CASSPSGPGGTEAFF. The CDR3 nucleotides are TGTGCCAGCAGCCCGTCCGGGCCTGGGGGAACTGAAGCTTTCTTT.

This clonotype came up many times. The chain links TRBV14 to TRBJ2-5; 7 positions agree with TRBD1. The CDR3 sequence is 17 residues long. Germline V gene lookup returns CDR1 SGHDN and CDR2 FVKESK. The J segment lost 5 bases and the V segment lost 3 bases, leaving 15 bases of the junction unmatched. The CDR3 nucleotides read TGTGCCAGCAGCCACGGCCCCGGGACAGCATGGGCCGAGACCCAGTACTTC. Its translation is CASSHGPGTAWAETQYF.

This clonotype was observed many times. The chain carries TRBV15 and TRBJ1-1; D uncertain. Germline loops: CDR1 LNHNV, CDR2 YYDKDF (reference sequence). The CDR3 totals 14 residues. Trimming removed 0 bases from V and 6 bases from J, with 11 bases in between. The CDR3, as DNA: TGTGCCACCAGCAGAGATCTGAGCACCTCTGAAGCTTTCTTT. Protein product: CATSRDLSTSEAFF. The full variable domain, rest sourced from reference TRBV15 and TRBJ1-1, is DAMVIQNPRYQVTQFGKPVTLSCSQTLNHNVMYWYQQKSSQAPKLLFHYYDKDFNNEADTPDNFQSRRPNTSFCFLDIRSPGLGDTAMYLCATSRDLSTSEAFFGQGTRLTVV.

Points on this clonotype: Relative to the germline gene, one junction end is altered; a read error may explain this. This rearrangement joins TRBV2 to TRBJ2-2; 9 bases match TRBD1. The CDR3 spans 16 residues. Germline lookup yields CDR1 SNHLY and CDR2 FYNNEI. The CDR3 DNA reads as TGTGCCAGCAGGGACAGGGGATTTACGAACACCGGGGAACTGTTTTTT. Translated: CASRDRGFTNTGELFF.

On this clonotype itself: A much larger clone sits a single nucleotide away, making a read error possible. The gene calls are TRBV29-1 and TRBJ2-7, with D perhaps matching TRBD1 (6 bases). V lost 5 bases, J lost 1 base, and 15 bases lay in between. This CDR3 has 14 amino acids. Germline values: CDR1 SQVTM, CDR2 ANQGSEA. Written as DNA, the CDR3 is TGCAGCGTTTTTGAACAGGGCGTTTCCTACGAGCAGTACTTC. It encodes CSVFEQGVSYEQYF.

Regarding this clonotype: A clone one base away is much larger, so this may be a read error. The chain employs TRBV25-1 and TRBJ2-5, with D perhaps assigned TRBD1 or TRBD2 (5 bases each). The CDR3 runs to 12 residues. CDR1 is MGHDK and CDR2 is SYGVNS in the germline V gene. The DNA for the CDR3 is TGTGCCAGCAACGGGGACCAAGAGGCCCAGTACTTC. The encoded protein is CASNGDQEAQYF.

The chain links TRBV7-2 to TRBJ1-5; D might be TRBD1 (6 bases). Germline V gene sequence: CDR1 SGHTA, CDR2 FQGNSA. Trimming stripped 6 bases from V and 5 bases from J, with 14 bases between. This CDR3 region has 14 residues. CDR3 nucleotides: TGTGCCAGCAGACGCGCAGGGGTTGATCAGCCCCAGCATTTT. Amino acid sequence: CASRRAGVDQPQHF.

This clonotype occurred many times. The chain recombines TRBV29-1 with TRBJ2-7; D may be TRBD1 (6 bases). This CDR3 is built from 13 residues. The V and J ends lost 4 bases and 2 bases respectively, with 12 bases between them. Germline CDR1 is SQVTM and CDR2 is ANQGSEA. CDR3 in amino acids: CSVGAGATYEQYF. The CDR3 DNA follows: TGCAGCGTTGGGGCAGGGGCGACCTACGAGCAGTACTTC.

Worth noting for this clonotype: It is likely a read error, because the conserved phenylalanine at the end of the CDR3 is missing. It is unclear where the CDR3 begins or ends on the DNA, so no DNA is shown, and the CDR3 is as TCRdb lists it. J is TRBJ2-2 and V is TRBV12-3 or TRBV12-4; the table's D call, TRBD1, has no DNA check behind it. The CDR3 has 10 residues if both end residues are counted. CDR3 sequence: CASSSGQGLS.

The rearrangement joins TRBV7-2 to TRBJ2-7, with 7 bases identical to TRBD1. Unmatched junction bases numbered 15, after V lost 4 bases and J lost 3 bases. The CDR3 covers 17 residues. Germline-derived CDR1 and CDR2 are SGHTA and FQGNSA. The CDR3 region is CASSYLTGIGLGYEQYF. The CDR3 DNA reads as TGTGCCAGCAGCTATCTGACAGGGATTGGTCTGGGCTACGAGCAGTACTTC.

This clonotype showed up many times. This rearrangement joins TRBV15 to TRBJ1-2; D uncertain. The CDR3 has 14 residues. V was shortened by 0 bases and J by 8 bases, with 13 bases between the two germline ends. CDR1 and CDR2 from the germline V gene are LNHNV and YYDKDF (reference sequence). As DNA, the CDR3 is TGTGCCACCAGCAGAGATCGAGGGCTTGGCGGCTACACCTTC. It encodes CATSRDRGLGGYTF.

This clonotype showed up just once. The rearrangement uses TRBV4-3 and TRBJ2-6; no reliable D call. CDR3 length: 17 amino acids. V lost 0 bases, J lost 0 bases, and 9 bases lay in between. The germline V gene encodes CDR1 LGHNA and CDR2 YSLEER. CDR3 loop: CASSQENSRSGANVLTF. CDR3 nucleotide sequence: TGCGCCAGCAGCCAAGAGAACAGCCGCTCTGGGGCCAACGTCCTGACTTTC.

This clonotype was recorded many times. This rearrangement joins TRBV7-8 to TRBJ2-2, with 7 positions matching TRBD2. J lost 4 bases, V lost 4 bases, and 9 bases had no gene match. The CDR3 is made up of 16 amino acids. CDR1 is SGHVS, CDR2 FQNEAQ, per germline. CDR3 sequence reads: CASSYTRRGGTGELFF. CDR3 DNA: TGTGCCAGCAGCTACACTCGACGCGGGGGCACCGGGGAGCTGTTTTTT.

In this sample, this clonotype turned up many times. Written as DNA, the CDR3 is TGTGCCAGCAGTTTTCTATGGGAGACCCAGTACTTC. Amino acid sequence: CASSFLWETQYF. The V gene is TRBV12-3 or TRBV12-4, the J gene TRBJ2-5; D is undetermined. The CDR3 contains 12 residues. With 3 bases removed from V and 5 bases from J, the gap between germline ends came to 7 bases.

A word on this clonotype: The germline gene is not matched at one end of the junction; a read error may be the cause. The rearrangement joins TRBV7-9 to TRBJ1-1; the D gene is possibly TRBD1 (6 bases). The CDR3 contains 14 residues. Germline CDR1 SEHNR, CDR2 FQNEAQ (reference sequence). The CDR3 DNA follows: TGTGCCAGCAGCTTACAGGGGTTTGGCACTGAAGCCTTCTTT. Translation: CASSLQGFGTEAFF. Full variable domain (outside the CDR3, taken from reference TRBV7-9 and TRBJ1-1): DTGVSQNPRHKITKRGQNVTFRCDPISEHNRLYWYRQTLGQGPEFLTYFQNEAQLEKSRLLSDRFSAERPKGSFSTLEIQRTEQGDSAMYLCASSLQGFGTEAFFGQGTRLTVV.

The V call is TRBV14, the J call TRBJ2-7; 10 positions match TRBD2. This CDR3 region has 16 residues. V was pared by 0 bases and J by 3 bases, with 5 bases of the junction left unmatched. The germline V gene encodes CDR1 SGHDN and CDR2 FVKESK. As DNA, the CDR3 is TGTGCCAGCAGCCAAGATGAGGCTAGCGGGGGCTACGAGCAGTACTTC. Its translation: CASSQDEASGGYEQYF.

In its sample, this clonotype was seen a few times. At one of its ends the junction is not consistent with the germline gene, which may arise from a read error. The CDR3 DNA reads TGCGACCACCGTCGACCCCCGAGAAACACCATATATTTT. Translated, it gives CDHRRPPRNTIYF. This rearrangement joins TRBV6-2 or TRBV6-3 to TRBJ1-3, with unresolved D. The CDR3 is 13 residues long. CDR1 MNHEY and CDR2 SVGEGT come from the germline V gene.

Notes on this clonotype: A much larger clone differs from this one at a single base, so this may be a read error. The chain is built from TRBV2 and TRBJ2-5; D is unclear. In germline, CDR1 is SNHLY, CDR2 FYNNEI. The CDR3 is made up of 13 amino acids. The V and J ends lost 6 bases and 6 bases respectively, with 14 bases between them. DNA for the CDR3: TGTGCCAGCAGGGTCCGGTCCGTACAGACCCAGTACTTC. This codes for CASRVRSVQTQYF.